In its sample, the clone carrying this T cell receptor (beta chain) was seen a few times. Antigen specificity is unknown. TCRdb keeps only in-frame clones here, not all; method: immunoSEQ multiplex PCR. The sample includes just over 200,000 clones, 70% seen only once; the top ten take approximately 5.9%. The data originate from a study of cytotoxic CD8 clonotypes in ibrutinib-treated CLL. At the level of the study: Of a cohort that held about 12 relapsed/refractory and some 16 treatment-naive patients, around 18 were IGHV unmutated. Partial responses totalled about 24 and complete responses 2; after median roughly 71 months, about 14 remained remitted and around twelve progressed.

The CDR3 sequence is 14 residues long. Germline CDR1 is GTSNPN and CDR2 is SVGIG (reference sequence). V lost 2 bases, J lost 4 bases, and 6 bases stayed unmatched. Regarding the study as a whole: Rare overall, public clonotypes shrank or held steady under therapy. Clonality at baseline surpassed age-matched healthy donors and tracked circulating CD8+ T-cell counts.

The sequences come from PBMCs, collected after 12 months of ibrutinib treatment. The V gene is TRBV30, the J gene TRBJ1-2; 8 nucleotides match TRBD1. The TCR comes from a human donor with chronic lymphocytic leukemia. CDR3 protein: CAWSHTGGSYGYTF. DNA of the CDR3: TGTGCCTGGAGTCATACAGGGGGGAGCTATGGCTACACCTTC.